A single TCR beta chain is shown here with its context. As yet, its antigen is unknown. Germline V CDR1 and CDR2: SEHNR, FQNEAQ (reference sequence). The CDR3 consists of 17 residues. The source of the sample is a study of T cells expressing NK-cell markers. Background on the study: Within the sequenced cohort of eight donors, seven exhibited HCMV seropositivity and one was seronegative.

From the 5' RACE reads, TCRdb lists one entry per CDR3 protein and no DNA. Reported are 550,000 or so distinct CDR3 sequences; the ten largest clones contain approximately 3.6%. Study-level findings and limits: What remained unclear was the HCMV specificity of expanded NKG2C+ T cell clones. A handful of donors carried dominant NKG2C+ clonotypes that made up roughly 1.0-8% of their CD8+ T cells.

Input material: blood T cells: a sorted CD56 or NKG2C T cell subset, CD4+ or CD8+ T cells, or bulk PBMC T cells (not recorded which). V is TRBV7-9 and J is TRBJ2-3; the D call from TCRdb, TRBD1, cannot be confirmed without DNA. The clonotype was recovered from a young man in good health. This CDR3 is CASSLVSWTGRADTQYF.